This passage covers 14 T cell receptor beta chains from one sample sequenced in a study of molecular identifiers for immune sequencing clone quantification. TCRdb fed the PCR reads into MiXCR, producing one record per CDR3 protein. The sample contains more than 550,000 distinct CDR3 sequences, roughly 27% of which appear only once. Sample: naive CD8+ T cells from blood, with Jurkat cell RNA spiked in. Subset here: FACS-sorted CD8+CD4-CCR7+CD45RA+ naive T cells. Source of these receptors: a human donor in good health. Some libraries in this study had Jurkat cell RNA spiked in.

This clonotype appeared many times. This sequence joins TRBV20-1 and TRBJ2-4; D is possibly TRBD1 (5 bases). Germline CDR1 is DFQATT and CDR2 is SNEGSKA (reference sequence). The V gene lost 4 bases and the J gene lost 0 bases, with 10 bases spanning the gap. CDR3 size: 14 residues. CDR3 sequence reads: CSAIVQVAKNIQYF. The CDR3 DNA reads TGCAGTGCTATAGTACAGGTAGCCAAAAACATTCAGTACTTC.

In its sample, this clonotype was seen a few times. The V and J genes are TRBV6-2 or TRBV6-3 and TRBJ1-1; D is unclear. Germline assignment: CDR1 MNHEY and CDR2 SVGEGT. The CDR3 is made up of 12 amino acids. Deletions cut 4 bases from V and 11 bases from J, with 14 bases between. The CDR3 DNA reads TGTGCCAGCAGTTGGGGTGGAGACGAGGCTTTCTTT. Translating it yields CASSWGGDEAFF.

This clonotype has more than one count but fewer than ten. V gene TRBV6-6 combines with J gene TRBJ2-3, with no clear D. Germline assignment: CDR1 MNHNY and CDR2 SVGAGI (reference sequence). The germline V and J ends were trimmed by 4 bases and 0 bases, with 14 bases remaining between them. The CDR3 has 16 residues. The CDR3 DNA follows: TGTGCCAGCAGTTTCGCACCGGACCAAAGCACAGATACGCAGTATTTT. It yields the protein CASSFAPDQSTDTQYF.

The gene calls are TRBV20-1 and TRBJ2-5, with 7 bases aligning to TRBD1. V gave up 7 bases and J gave up 7 bases; unmatched junction bases: 24. The CDR3 consists of 17 residues. Germline V lookup: CDR1 DFQATT, CDR2 SNEGSKA (reference sequence). CDR3 nucleotide sequence: TGCAGTGGCAGACAGGGAGTTCACCCCAGCCAAGAGTTGACCCAGTACTTC. This encodes CSGRQGVHPSQELTQYF.

This clonotype has ten or more counts. The J gene is TRBJ1-1, the V gene TRBV25-1, with D perhaps matching TRBD1 (6 bases). CDR3 size: 13 residues. Trimming cost V 4 bases and J 7 bases, with 13 bases left between them. Germline CDR1 and CDR2: MGHDK and SYGVNS. CDR3 sequence reads: CASSAQGLIEAFF. The CDR3 DNA sequence: TGTGCCAGCAGTGCCCAGGGGCTAATTGAAGCTTTCTTT.

The V and J genes are TRBV27 and TRBJ2-1; 7 bases are a match to TRBD1. Germline CDR1 and CDR2: MNHEY and SMNVEV (reference sequence). The V segment lost 0 bases and the J segment 2 bases; nucleotides outside the gene matches: 7. This CDR3 contains 17 residues. CDR3 coding DNA: TGTGCCAGCAGTTTATCGTCCGGACAGGCGCCCTACAATGAGCAGTTCTTC. Translating it yields CASSLSSGQAPYNEQFF.

In this sample, this clonotype turned up many times. The rearrangement joins TRBV20-1 to TRBJ1-1; D unresolved. Trimming took off 0 bases at V and 1 base at J, with 9 bases between the two ends. The CDR3 runs 14 residues. Germline-derived CDR1 and CDR2 are DFQATT and SNEGSKA (reference sequence). Written as DNA, the CDR3 is TGCAGTGCTAGAGATCACGGCAGGAACACTGAAGCTTTCTTT. Its translation: CSARDHGRNTEAFF.

The chain joins TRBV6-2 or TRBV6-3 to TRBJ1-2; D unresolved. Per germline, CDR1 MNHEY and CDR2 SVGEGT. The CDR3 runs to 13 residues. V gave up 4 bases and J gave up 3 bases, with 9 bases separating them. The chain's CDR3 is CASSWAKHYGYTF. In DNA, the CDR3 is TGTGCCAGCAGTTGGGCCAAACACTATGGCTACACCTTC.

This clonotype was found many times. J is TRBJ2-2 and V is TRBV29-1, with D uncertain. CDR1 is SQVTM, CDR2 ANQGSEA, per germline. Trimming removed 7 bases from V and 3 bases from J, with 9 bases in between. This CDR3 contains 12 residues. The CDR3 loop is CSGERDTGELFF. CDR3 in DNA: TGCAGCGGTGAGAGAGACACCGGGGAGCTGTTTTTT.

This chain connects TRBV20-1 to TRBJ2-5, with D perhaps matching TRBD2 (6 bases). The CDR3 has 12 amino acids. Between the trimmed V and J ends, which lost 5 bases and 4 bases, there was a span of 11 bases. The germline gives CDR1 DFQATT, CDR2 SNEGSKA (reference sequence). CDR3 nucleotides: TGCAGTGCTGAGACTAGTCTAGAGACCCAGTACTTC. Protein product: CSAETSLETQYF.

About this clonotype: A clone one base away is much larger, so this may be a read error. The chain recombines TRBV6-5 with TRBJ1-1, with D possibly matching TRBD1 (5 bases). With 6 bases removed from V and 3 bases from J, the gap between germline ends came to 14 bases. CDR3 length equals 14 residues. Germline V gene sequence: CDR1 MNHEY, CDR2 SVGAGI. CDR3: CASRIGTSDTEAFF. In nucleotides, the CDR3 is TGTGCCAGCAGGATCGGGACGTCGGACACTGAAGCTTTCTTT.

The J gene is TRBJ2-1, the V gene TRBV4-3; 11 bases align to TRBD2. The CDR3 sequence is 19 residues long. CDR1 is LGHNA and CDR2 is YSLEER in the germline V gene. The V segment lost 6 bases and the J segment 7 bases; nucleotides outside the gene matches: 20. CDR3 region: CASSYRGSSTSGTWNEQFF. The CDR3 DNA is TGCGCCAGCAGTTACAGGGGGTCCTCGACTAGCGGGACTTGGAATGAGCAGTTCTTC.

Comment on this clonotype: A much larger clone differs by one base, so this may be a read error. V and J are TRBV7-9 and TRBJ1-1; D uncertain. Germline V CDR1 and CDR2: SEHNR, FQNEAQ (reference sequence). With 2 bases removed from V and 12 bases from J, the gap between germline ends came to 10 bases. The CDR3 extends over 11 amino acids. CDR3 bases: TGTGCCAGCAGCTTATTTTCAGAAACTTTCTTT. Its protein product is CASSLFSETFF.

In its sample, this clonotype was seen many times. The chain links TRBV14 to TRBJ1-2; D gene ambiguous. The germline CDR1 and CDR2 sequences are SGHDN and FVKESK. Deletions cut 3 bases from V and 4 bases from J, with 9 bases between. CDR3 length equals 13 residues. The CDR3 is CASSQGIGYGYTF. The CDR3 nucleotides read TGTGCCAGCAGCCAGGGCATCGGCTATGGCTACACCTTC.